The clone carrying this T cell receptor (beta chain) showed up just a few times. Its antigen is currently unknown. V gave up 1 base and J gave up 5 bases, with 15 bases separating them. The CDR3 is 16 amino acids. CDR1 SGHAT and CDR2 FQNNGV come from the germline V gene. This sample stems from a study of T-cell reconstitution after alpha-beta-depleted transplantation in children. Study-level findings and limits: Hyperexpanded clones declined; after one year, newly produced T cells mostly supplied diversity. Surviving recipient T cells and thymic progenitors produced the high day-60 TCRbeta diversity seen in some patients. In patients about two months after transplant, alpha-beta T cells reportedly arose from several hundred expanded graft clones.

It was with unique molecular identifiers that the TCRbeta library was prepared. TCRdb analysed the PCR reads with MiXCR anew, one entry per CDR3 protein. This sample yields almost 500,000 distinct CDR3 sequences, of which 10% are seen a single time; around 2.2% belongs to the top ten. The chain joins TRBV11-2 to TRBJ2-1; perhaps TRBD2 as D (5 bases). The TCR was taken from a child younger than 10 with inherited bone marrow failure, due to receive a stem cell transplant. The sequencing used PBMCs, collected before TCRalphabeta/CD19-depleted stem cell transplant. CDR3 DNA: TGTGCCAGCAGCTTAGCACTAGTTTTCCCACACAATGAGCAGTTCTTC. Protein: CASSLALVFPHNEQFF.